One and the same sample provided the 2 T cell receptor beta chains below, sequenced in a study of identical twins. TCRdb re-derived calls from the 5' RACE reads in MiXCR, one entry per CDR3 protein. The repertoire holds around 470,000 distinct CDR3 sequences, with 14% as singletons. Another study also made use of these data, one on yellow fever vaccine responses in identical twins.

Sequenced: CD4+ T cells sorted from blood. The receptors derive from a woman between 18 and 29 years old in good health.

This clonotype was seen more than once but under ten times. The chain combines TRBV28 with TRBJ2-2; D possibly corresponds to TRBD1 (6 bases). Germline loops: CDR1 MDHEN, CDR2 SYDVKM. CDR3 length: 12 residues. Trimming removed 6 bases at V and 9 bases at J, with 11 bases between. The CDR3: CASRGGAWELFF. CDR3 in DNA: TGTGCCAGCAGAGGGGGAGCCTGGGAGCTGTTTTTT.

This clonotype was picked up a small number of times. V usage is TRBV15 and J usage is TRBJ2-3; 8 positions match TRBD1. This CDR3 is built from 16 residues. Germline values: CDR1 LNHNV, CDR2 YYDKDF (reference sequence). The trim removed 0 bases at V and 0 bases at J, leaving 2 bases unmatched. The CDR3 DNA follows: TGTGCCACCAGCAGAGATAGGACAGGGAGCACAGATACGCAGTATTTT. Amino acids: CATSRDRTGSTDTQYF.